This record looks at one TCR beta chain sequence and its context. The CDR3 sequence is 14 residues long. Germline CDR1 is SNHLY and CDR2 is FYNNEI. V dropped 6 bases and J dropped 4; count of bases not matched to a gene: 6. Data came from immunoSEQ multiplex PCR; TCRdb stores just in-frame clones and leaves some out. The table has about 180,000 clones, about 90% seen once; the top ten hold just over 2%. These data are taken from a study of control samples from healthy donors and cancer patients. Sequenced sample: blood. V usage is TRBV2 and J usage is TRBJ2-1; 7 nucleotides match TRBD1. This clonotype was obtained from a woman aged 40 to 50 in good health. CDR3 in DNA: TGTGCCAGCAGGATGACAGGGATATACAATGAGCAGTTCTTC. Protein: CASRMTGIYNEQFF.